The T cell receptor beta chain described here comes from a study of blood T cell repertoires in COVID-19. After removal of 5 bases from V and 1 base from J, the junction contained 5 bases not matched to a gene. CDR3 length: 16 amino acids. CDR1 is SGHAT and CDR2 is FQNNGV in the germline V gene. Per the authors' pipeline: Estimation of nucleated cell counts was performed using reference gene primer amplification. The repertoire was sequenced with immunoSEQ multiplex PCR; TCRdb's copy has only in-frame clones and lacks some. That table is the source of V, J and clone size, and D and trimming were worked out from the DNA. The data contain more than 85,000 clones, roughly 76% of them singletons.

The chain joins TRBV11-2 to TRBJ2-1; 10 bases are a match to TRBD2. The clonotype was recovered from a woman in her sixties or seventies with acute or convalescent COVID-19. Sample: peripheral blood. The CDR3 DNA reads as TGTGCCAGCAGCCCCCTAGCGGGAGCTTCCTACAATGAGCAGTTCTTC. This encodes CASSPLAGASYNEQFF.